This TCR beta chain comes out of a study of blood T cell repertoires in COVID-19. Study-level information: Collection of acute and convalescent COVID-19 samples took place in the United States, Italy and Spain. In each case, the material was cDNA or gDNA derived from T cells, B-cell-depleted T cells, or PBMCs.

CDR3 length equals 14 residues. The V segment lost 3 bases and the J segment 7 bases; nucleotides outside the gene matches: 8. Germline V CDR1 and CDR2: GTSNPN, SVGIG (reference sequence). Study processing details: The authors estimated nucleated cell counts from reference gene primer amplification. The data were produced by immunoSEQ multiplex PCR, yet TCRdb's version contains in-frame clones alone and is incomplete. The V and J calls and clone size were taken over from that table, and D and trimming were inferred from the DNA. The table shows 200,000 to 250,000 clones, with 82% occurring only once.

The chain recombines TRBV30 with TRBJ1-2, with 10 bases that match TRBD1. Specimen: peripheral blood. The source of this sequence is a woman of 80 years or more with acute or convalescent COVID-19. This chain's CDR3 is CAWSRGQGFSGYTF. The CDR3 region has the DNA TGTGCCTGGAGCAGGGGACAGGGGTTTAGTGGCTACACCTTC.